What follows are 21 T cell receptor beta chains derived from one specimen sequenced in a study of blood T cell repertoires in COVID-19. The repertoire was sequenced with immunoSEQ multiplex PCR; TCRdb's copy has only in-frame clones and lacks some. Here the sample spans around 130,000 clones, about 90% being singletons. Sequencing input: peripheral blood. The receptor source for this set is a woman aged 55-69 years with acute or convalescent COVID-19.

This clone was counted many times. The V gene is TRBV5-1, the J gene TRBJ1-4, with TRBD1 matching over 7 bases. This CDR3 is 14 amino acids long. Germline CDR1 SGHRS, CDR2 YFSETQ. J gave up 6 bases and V 4 bases, and 6 bases lay outside the gene matches. The chain's CDR3 is CASSPGGFDEKLFF. CDR3 in DNA: TGCGCCAGCAGCCCAGGGGGGTTTGATGAAAAACTGTTTTTT.

The chain uses TRBV7-9 and TRBJ2-1, with D unclear. Looked up from germline, CDR1 is SEHNR and CDR2 is FQNEAQ (reference sequence). The length of the CDR3 is 14 residues. The ends were cut back, 3 bases at V and 1 base at J, with 7 bases in the middle. DNA of the CDR3: TGTGCCAGCAGCTTGAGTGCTTCCTACAATGAGCAGTTCTTC. Its protein is CASSLSASYNEQFF.

V is TRBV7-6 and J is TRBJ2-2; 13 bases match TRBD2. This CDR3 region has 16 residues. The germline V gene has CDR1 SGHVS and CDR2 FNYEAQ. V trimming: 5 bases; J trimming: 4 bases; junction bases outside the gene matches: 4. The CDR3 loop is CASSDGLAGVTGELFF. The CDR3, as DNA: TGTGCCAGCAGCGACGGACTAGCGGGAGTCACCGGGGAGCTGTTTTTT.

This clone has a single count. V is TRBV11-3 and J is TRBJ1-1, with 7 bases fitting TRBD1. The germline CDR1 and CDR2 sequences are SGHNT and YENEEA. The CDR3 contains 14 residues. The junction had 6 bases not matched to a gene; V was cut back by 3 bases and J by 5 bases. CDR3 protein: CASSFIETGTEAFF. The CDR3 DNA reads as TGTGCCAGCAGCTTTATCGAGACAGGGACTGAAGCTTTCTTT.

For the CDR3, the DNA is TGTGCCAGCAGCCAGTCTACAGCCTACGAGCAGTACGTC. This translates into CASSQSTAYEQYV. V gene TRBV3-1 (or the pseudogene TRBV3-2) combines with J gene TRBJ2-7; unclear D gene. The CDR3 runs 13 residues. Germline CDR1 reads LGHDT; CDR2 reads YNNKEL (reference sequence). V was cut by 3 bases and J by 2 bases, with 8 bases left in between.

About this clone itself: One junction end disagrees with the germline gene, perhaps due to a read error. The V call is TRBV6-5, the J call TRBJ1-5; D may be TRBD1 (6 bases). The V gene's germline CDR1 is MNHEY and CDR2 SVGAGI. This CDR3 has 11 residues. For the CDR3, the DNA is TGTGCCAGCAGACAGGGCGGGAGGGTCCTTTTT. Translation gives CASRQGGRVLF.

The V call is TRBV10-1, the J call TRBJ1-3; the D gene is possibly TRBD1 (6 bases). This CDR3 is 15 amino acids long. Germline V gene sequence: CDR1 WNHNN, CDR2 SYGVQD (reference sequence). V lost 0 bases and J 0 bases, leaving 6 bases between the germline ends. The CDR3 bases are TGCGCCAGCAGTGAGTCGACAGGCTCTGGAAACACCATATATTTT. Residues: CASSESTGSGNTIYF.

The DNA of the CDR3 is TGTGCCAGCAGCCAAGATGGGGCCTTACGCACAGATACGCAGTATTTT. Protein product: CASSQDGALRTDTQYF. This chain connects TRBV3-1 (or the pseudogene TRBV3-2) to TRBJ2-3; a possible D gene is TRBD1 (5 bases). Germline loops: CDR1 LGHDT, CDR2 YNNKEL (reference sequence). Between the trimmed V and J ends, which lost 0 bases and 1 base, there was a span of 11 bases. This CDR3 contains 16 residues.

The DNA for the CDR3 is TGCGCCAGCAGCACGAGCTCCTATAATTCACCCCTCCACTTT. It is translated as CASSTSSYNSPLHF. The chain recombines TRBV5-1 with TRBJ1-6, with D uncertain. Trimming cost V 4 bases and J 0 bases, with 5 bases left between them. The CDR3 is 14 amino acids. Germline loops: CDR1 SGHRS, CDR2 YFSETQ.

The chain employs TRBV5-8 and TRBJ2-7, with D maybe TRBD1 (5 bases). There are 13 residues in the CDR3. Between the trimmed V and J ends, which lost 4 bases and 6 bases, there was a span of 14 bases. Germline V gene sequence: CDR1 SGHTS, CDR2 YDEGEE. The CDR3: CASSLIRGSEQYV. Here the CDR3 DNA reads TGTGCCAGCAGCCTAATAAGGGGTTCCGAGCAGTACGTC.

This clone was seen once. The CDR3, as DNA: TGTGCCAGCAGCTTAGGGGGACTAGCGGGAGTATACGAGCAGTACTTC. It specifies CASSLGGLAGVYEQYF. The chain links TRBV7-2 to TRBJ2-7, with 14 bases that match TRBD2. With 1 base clipped from V and 4 bases from J, the junction kept 3 bases outside the gene matches. The CDR3 covers 16 residues. The V gene's germline CDR1 is SGHTA and CDR2 FQGNSA.

The rearrangement uses TRBV6-5 and TRBJ1-1, with D perhaps TRBD1 (6 bases). V shed 5 bases and J shed 5 bases, with 12 bases lying between them. Germline assignment: CDR1 MNHEY and CDR2 SVGAGI. The CDR3 runs 13 residues. The CDR3 protein is CASSRDQGTEAFF. CDR3 DNA sequence: TGTGCCAGCAGTCGGGACCAGGGGACTGAAGCTTTCTTT.

The CDR3 sequence: CASSEGQGGQPQHF. The CDR3 region has the DNA TGTGCCAGTAGTGAGGGACAGGGGGGTCAGCCCCAGCATTTT. The chain employs TRBV19 and TRBJ1-5; TRBD1 agrees at 11 bases. This CDR3 is built from 14 residues. V trimming: 5 bases; J trimming: 6 bases; junction bases outside the gene matches: 3. The V gene's germline CDR1 is LNHDA and CDR2 SQIVND (reference sequence).

In the case of this clone: Other nucleotide sequences in the sample specify the same CDR3. V is TRBV5-1 and J is TRBJ1-3; the match to TRBD1 covers 7 bases. Germline V gives CDR1 SGHRS, CDR2 YFSETQ. The CDR3 spans 15 residues. J was trimmed by 0 bases and V by 2 bases; bases with no gene match: 2. The CDR3 DNA reads TGCGCCAGCAGCTTAGGGACAGCCTCTGGAAACACCATATATTTT. Translated: CASSLGTASGNTIYF.

The chain joins TRBV7-9 to TRBJ2-3; TRBD2 is a possible D gene (5 bases). V dropped 5 bases and J dropped 4 bases, with 10 bases sitting between them. Germline CDR1 is SEHNR and CDR2 is FQNEAQ (reference sequence). This CDR3 contains 13 residues. DNA of the CDR3: TGTGCCAGCAGCCCCGCGGGCGCAGATACGCAGTATTTT. It specifies CASSPAGADTQYF.

The chain uses TRBV2 and TRBJ1-5; D is uncertain. The CDR3 has 13 residues. Trimming took off 4 bases at V and 0 bases at J, with 4 bases between the two ends. Germline loops: CDR1 SNHLY, CDR2 FYNNEI. The CDR3 here is CASSVHSNQPQHF. The CDR3 coding sequence is TGTGCCAGCAGTGTACATAGCAATCAGCCCCAGCATTTT.

This chain joins TRBV29-1 and TRBJ1-1; TRBD1 matches at 9 bases. Losses at the gene ends were 8 bases for V and 10 bases for J; bases not matched to a gene: 14. The CDR3 totals 13 residues. Germline CDR1 and CDR2: SQVTM and ANQGSEA. CDR3 nucleotides: TGCAGCTCCGTTCCGGGACAGGGAAGTTCAGCTTTCTTT. Its protein is CSSVPGQGSSAFF.

J is TRBJ1-4 and V is TRBV18; possibly TRBD1 for D (6 bases). Trimming left V 3 bases short and J 7 bases short, with 12 bases between. Germline V CDR1 and CDR2: KGHSH, LQKENI. CDR3 length: 14 residues. The CDR3 DNA sequence: TGTGCCAGCTCACCCCAAGGGGGACGTGAAAAACTGTTTTTT. Its translation: CASSPQGGREKLFF.

V gene TRBV5-1 combines with J gene TRBJ2-5; TRBD2 agrees at 7 bases. Germline V gene lookup returns CDR1 SGHRS and CDR2 YFSETQ. V was clipped by 5 bases and J by 5 bases; unmatched bases: 3. The CDR3 sequence is 12 residues long. CDR3 in DNA: TGCGCCAGCAGGGCGGGAGAGGAGACCCAGTACTTC. Its protein is CASRAGEETQYF.

The chain employs TRBV7-6 and TRBJ1-1; D call uncertain. The CDR3 extends over 14 amino acids. Trimming pared 4 bases from V and 0 bases from J, leaving 9 bases between. The germline gives CDR1 SGHVS, CDR2 FNYEAQ. CDR3: CASSYTPMNTEAFF. Written as DNA, the CDR3 is TGTGCCAGCAGCTATACACCGATGAACACTGAAGCTTTCTTT.

This chain uses TRBV9 with TRBJ1-1, with D possibly TRBD1 on 6 matching bases. Per germline, CDR1 SGDLS and CDR2 YYNGEE. V was pared by 4 bases and J by 7 bases, with 14 bases between. This CDR3 region has 13 residues. The CDR3 DNA is TGTGCCAGCAGCATGGGACAAGGTAATGAAGCTTTCTTT. Translated, it gives CASSMGQGNEAFF.